This T cell receptor (beta chain) comes out of a study of T cells in localized non-small cell lung cancer. TCRdb keeps only in-frame clones here, not all; method: immunoSEQ multiplex PCR. The table lists under 40,000 clones, roughly 90% of them singletons. Germline-derived CDR1 and CDR2 are SGHTA and FQGNSA. V trimming: 5 bases; J trimming: 2 bases; junction bases outside the gene matches: 18. CDR3 size: 19 residues. This clone turned up a few times. Its antigen remains unidentified. Findings of the study overall: Sequencing, confined to only one tumor region, leaves heterogeneity possible.

This clonotype was obtained from a woman aged 35 to 70 with stage I lung adenocarcinoma. The sample in question was peripheral blood, obtained before any cancer treatment. This chain uses TRBV7-2 with TRBJ2-3, with 8 bases lining up with TRBD2. CDR3 residues: CASSHGTSWGSEYTDTQYF. CDR3 nucleotide sequence: TGTGCCAGCAGCCACGGGACTAGTTGGGGGTCAGAGTACACAGATACGCAGTATTTT.